A single T cell receptor (beta chain) is shown here with its context. One end of the junction is discordant with germline, which a read error may explain. This CDR3 is built from 13 residues. Germline CDR1 SGDLS, CDR2 YYNGEE. The sample is drawn from a study of shared clonotypes between healthy human individuals. Generated by immunoSEQ multiplex PCR, the TCRdb table keeps only in-frame clones and is missing some. The sample has about half a million clones, 70% to 80% seen once. The sequenced sample consisted of PBMCs. This receptor was obtained from a woman aged 35 to 49 in good health. Some clones in this sample may be carry-over from other donors' samples. The rearrangement links TRBV9 to TRBJ1-2; possible D gene TRBD1, 6 bases. This CDR3 reads CASSSRDIKEVRF. The CDR3, as DNA: TGTGCCAGCAGCTCCCGGGACATTAAGGAAGTACGGTTC.